The rows below give T cell receptor beta chains drawn from one sample of a study of cytomegalovirus exposure and HLA in healthy donors. Sequencing was performed with immunoSEQ multiplex PCR; in TCRdb, only in-frame clones are kept and a portion is missing. The sample records some 200,000 clones, around 77% being singletons. Sample: PBMCs. These receptors came from a female donor in good health and CMV-seronegative. The conserved cysteine and the conserved F or W are not part of the CDR3 here. Fields, in order: V gene, J gene, CDR3 protein.

>TRBV18|TRBJ1-2
ASSFAGSDGYT
>TRBV6-5|TRBJ1-2
ASSPRQETYGYT
>TRBV5-8|TRBJ2-2
ASSLNRQLLPELF
>TRBV18|TRBJ1-5
ASSQTSDSNQPQH
>TRBV18|TRBJ1-1
ASSPIPTGKNTEAF
>TRBV5-1|TRBJ1-3
ASSPGSGLISGNTIY
>TRBV7-9|TRBJ1-2
SSSSDRRNNYGYT
>TRBV19|TRBJ1-5
ASSILRDNQPQH
>TRBV29-1|TRBJ2-1
SVDGTGNYNEQF
>TRBV7-3|TRBJ2-7
ASSPTGAGGYEQY
>TRBV10-3|TRBJ1-4
AISESGGTNEKLF
>TRBV27|TRBJ2-7
ASSLRGRSKQY
>TRBV6-6|TRBJ2-5
ASSYSGTSEETQY
>TRBV5-6|TRBJ1-6
ASSLTSNSPLH
>TRBV19|TRBJ2-7
ASSISRFYEQY
>TRBV2|TRBJ1-2
ASSEGTGIYGYT
>TRBV7-9|TRBJ1-1
ASRLTLSGNTEAF
>TRBV19|TRBJ1-5
ASTSRDRGNQPQH
>TRBV5-4|TRBJ2-2
ASSLAEQGVTGELF
>TRBV7-2|TRBJ2-2
ASSLGRAGGNTGELF
>TRBV4-3|TRBJ2-1
ASSHRQGEDSEQF
>TRBV6-5|TRBJ2-3
ASTTSGSTDTQY
>TRBV19|TRBJ2-1
ASRGQPYNEQF
>TRBV6-6|TRBJ1-1
ASLGGGENTEAF
>TRBV7-9|TRBJ2-7
ASSFGQTGNSYEQY
>TRBV4-2|TRBJ2-5
ASRPSGGGRETQY
>TRBV13|TRBJ2-5
ASSLRVQETQY
>TRBV10-3|TRBJ2-7
ATTSEYEQY
>TRBV7-7|TRBJ2-7
ASSPDRFSYEQY
>TRBV7-9|TRBJ2-5
ASSFGAGGYQETQY
>TRBV5-6|TRBJ1-6
ASSWTDRVNSPLH
>TRBV7-2|TRBJ2-1
ASSGLGTGYFNEQF
>TRBV28|TRBJ1-3
ASVSFATGKLNTIY
>TRBV29-1|TRBJ2-1
SAPGGTGTYNEQF
>TRBV15|TRBJ1-5
ATSKAYHKGQPQH
>TRBV9|TRBJ2-5
ASSSRTSGGGETQY
>TRBV7-3|TRBJ2-1
ASSLIGTGDPTYNEQF
>TRBV6-5|TRBJ1-2
ASRGGRAYGYT
>TRBV29-1|TRBJ1-1
SAAHYDHPEAF
>TRBV6-1|TRBJ1-1
ASLHWRVNTEAF
>TRBV28|TRBJ2-7
ASSLRDSLYEQY
>TRBV5-8|TRBJ2-5
ASSGRLGTQY
>TRBV27|TRBJ2-7
ASSSGTGY
>TRBV7-6|TRBJ2-7
ASSLEAGYEQY
>TRBV2|TRBJ1-1
ASSLGVSVAF
>TRBV5-6|TRBJ1-1
ASSLGAGAEAF
>TRBV27|TRBJ1-1
ASSLFAPTGGTEAF
>TRBV7-8|TRBJ1-4
ASSLAASGLGEGEKLF